Listed here is a single TCR beta chain. It has no known antigen specificity. Base qualities were left out, and no much larger clone turns up one base away. CDR1 and CDR2, looked up from the germline V gene, are SGHDN and FVKESK. V was cut back by 0 bases and J by 4 bases, leaving a gap of 9 bases between them. Taken from cysteine to phenylalanine, the CDR3 has 14 residues. Of all the DNA, just the CDR3 is kept, 42 bases in frame from base 1. The method behind the library was PCR. Sequencing was carried out with an Illumina HiSeq 2500. TCR library preparation used molecular barcoding, with unique molecular identifiers applied to normalize quantification of the TCRbeta repertoire. TCRdb reran the public reads through fastp at Q25 and MiXCR, keeping productive beta chains. When rows share a CDR3 protein, they turn into one entry using the most common DNA and genes. The sample data list hundreds of thousands of distinct CDR3 sequences, and 8.5% to 10% of these were observed just once. Together, the top ten hold approximately 6.6% of the sample.

This sample was taken from a study of T-cell reconstitution after alpha-beta-depleted transplantation in children (dated by TCRdb to the mid-2010s). The study in broad terms: T-cell immune reconstitution after TCRalphabeta/CD19-depleted allogeneic hematopoietic cell transplantation in children was quantitatively tracked in the study by means of TCR repertoire profiling.

Specimen: PBMCs from the stem cell graft donor, collected from the stem cell graft. The sequence links TRBV14 to TRBJ1-1; the D gene is not confidently resolved. This TCR came from a human donor who donated a stem cell graft to a child with acute lymphoblastic leukemia. The CDR3 corresponds to CASSQDLSGTEAFF. The DNA sequence follows: TGTGCCAGCAGCCAAGATTTATCGGGCACTGAAGCTTTCTTT.